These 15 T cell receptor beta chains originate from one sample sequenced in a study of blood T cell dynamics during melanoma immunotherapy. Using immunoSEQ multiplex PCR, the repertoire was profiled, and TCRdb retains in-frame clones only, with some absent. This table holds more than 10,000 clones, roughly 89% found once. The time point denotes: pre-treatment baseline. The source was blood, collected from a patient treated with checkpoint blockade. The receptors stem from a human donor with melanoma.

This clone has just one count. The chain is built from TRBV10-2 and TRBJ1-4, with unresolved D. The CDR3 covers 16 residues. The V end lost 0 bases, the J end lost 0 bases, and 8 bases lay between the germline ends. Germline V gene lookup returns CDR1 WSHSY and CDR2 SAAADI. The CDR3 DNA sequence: TGCGCCAGCAGTGAGTCGGTTACAGCAACTAATGAAAAACTGTTTTTT. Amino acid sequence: CASSESVTATNEKLFF.

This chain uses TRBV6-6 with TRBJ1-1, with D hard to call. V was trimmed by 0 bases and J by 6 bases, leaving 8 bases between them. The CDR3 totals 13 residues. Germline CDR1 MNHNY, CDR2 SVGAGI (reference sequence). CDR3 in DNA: TGTGCCAGCAGTTACTCGCGGGAATCTGAAGCTTTCTTT. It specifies CASSYSRESEAFF.

The CDR3 is CASSVAPDRANEKLFF. CDR3 coding DNA: TGTGCCAGCAGCGTAGCCCCGGACAGGGCGAATGAAAAACTGTTTTTT. The rearrangement links TRBV9 to TRBJ1-4; 8 nucleotides align to TRBD1. Germline loops: CDR1 SGDLS, CDR2 YYNGEE. CDR3 length: 16 residues. Trimming took 0 bases from V and 5 from J; bases not matched to a gene: 6. The variable domain in full, completed from reference TRBV9 and TRBJ1-4, reads DSGVTQTPKHLITATGQRVTLRCSPRSGDLSVYWYQQSLDQGLQFLIQYYNGEERAKGNILERFSAQQFPDLHSELNLSSLELGDSALYFCASSVAPDRANEKLFFGSGTQLSVL.

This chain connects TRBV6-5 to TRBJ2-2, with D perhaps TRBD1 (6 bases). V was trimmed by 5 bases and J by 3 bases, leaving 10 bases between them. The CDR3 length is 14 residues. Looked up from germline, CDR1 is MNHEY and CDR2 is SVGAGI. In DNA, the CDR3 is TGTGCCAGCAGTCGGACAGAGCACACCGGGGAGCTGTTTTTT. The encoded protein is CASSRTEHTGELFF.

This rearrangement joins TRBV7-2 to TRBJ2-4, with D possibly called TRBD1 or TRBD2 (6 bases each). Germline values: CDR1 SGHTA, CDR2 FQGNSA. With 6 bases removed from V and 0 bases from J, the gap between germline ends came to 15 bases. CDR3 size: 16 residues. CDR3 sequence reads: CASSPRGDLAKNIQYF. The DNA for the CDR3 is TGTGCCAGCAGTCCAAGGGGGGATTTAGCCAAAAACATTCAGTACTTC.

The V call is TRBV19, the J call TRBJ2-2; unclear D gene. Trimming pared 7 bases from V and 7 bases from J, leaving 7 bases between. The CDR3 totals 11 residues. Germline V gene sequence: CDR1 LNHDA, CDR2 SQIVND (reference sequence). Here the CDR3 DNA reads TGTGCCAGTACATACGGCGGGGAGCTGTTTTTT. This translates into CASTYGGELFF. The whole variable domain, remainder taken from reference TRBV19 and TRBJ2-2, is DGGITQSPKYLFRKEGQNVTLSCEQNLNHDAMYWYRQDPGQGLRLIYYSQIVNDFQKGDIAEGYSVSREKKESFPLTVTSAQKNPTAFYLCASTYGGELFFGEGSRLTVL.

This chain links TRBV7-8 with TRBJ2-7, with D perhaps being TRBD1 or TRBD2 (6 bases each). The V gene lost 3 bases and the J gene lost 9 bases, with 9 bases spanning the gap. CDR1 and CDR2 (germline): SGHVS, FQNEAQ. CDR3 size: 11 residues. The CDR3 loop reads CASSFEGGQYF. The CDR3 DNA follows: TGTGCCAGCAGCTTCGAGGGGGGGCAGTACTTC.

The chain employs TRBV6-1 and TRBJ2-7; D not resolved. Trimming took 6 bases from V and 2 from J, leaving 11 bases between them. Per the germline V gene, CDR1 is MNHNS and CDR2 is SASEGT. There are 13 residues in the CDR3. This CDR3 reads CASRPVETYEQYF. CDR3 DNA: TGTGCCAGCAGACCCGTTGAAACCTACGAGCAGTACTTC.

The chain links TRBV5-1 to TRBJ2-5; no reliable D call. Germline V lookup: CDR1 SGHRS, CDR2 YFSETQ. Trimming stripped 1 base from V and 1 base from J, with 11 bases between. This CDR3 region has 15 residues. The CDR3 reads CASSLPFALQETQYF. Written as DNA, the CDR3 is TGCGCCAGCAGCTTGCCATTCGCGCTCCAAGAGACCCAGTACTTC.

DNA of the CDR3: TGTGCCAGCACCGACTCGGGCAGGGGACACGAGCAGTACTTC. Encoded protein: CASTDSGRGHEQYF. The chain joins TRBV28 to TRBJ2-7, with TRBD1 as a possible D gene (6 bases). V was shortened by 7 bases and J by 5 bases, with 18 bases between the two germline ends. Looked up from germline, CDR1 is MDHEN and CDR2 is SYDVKM. This CDR3 contains 14 residues.

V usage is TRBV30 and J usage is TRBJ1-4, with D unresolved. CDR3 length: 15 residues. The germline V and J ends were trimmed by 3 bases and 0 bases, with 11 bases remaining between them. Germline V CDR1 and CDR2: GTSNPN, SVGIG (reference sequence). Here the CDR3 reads CAWRVLPSTNEKLFF. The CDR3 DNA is TGTGCCTGGAGGGTGTTACCTTCAACTAATGAAAAACTGTTTTTT.

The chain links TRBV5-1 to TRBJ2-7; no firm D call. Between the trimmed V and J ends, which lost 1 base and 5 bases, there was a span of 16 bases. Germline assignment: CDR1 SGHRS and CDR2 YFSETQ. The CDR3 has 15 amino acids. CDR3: CASSLLWTATHEQYF. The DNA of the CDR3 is TGCGCCAGCAGCTTGTTATGGACGGCCACTCACGAGCAGTACTTC. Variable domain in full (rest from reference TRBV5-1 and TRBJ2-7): KAGVTQTPRYLIKTRGQQVTLSCSPISGHRSVSWYQQTPGQGLQFLFEYFSETQRNKGNFPGRFSGRQFSNSRSEMNVSTLELGDSALYLCASSLLWTATHEQYFGPGTRLTVT.

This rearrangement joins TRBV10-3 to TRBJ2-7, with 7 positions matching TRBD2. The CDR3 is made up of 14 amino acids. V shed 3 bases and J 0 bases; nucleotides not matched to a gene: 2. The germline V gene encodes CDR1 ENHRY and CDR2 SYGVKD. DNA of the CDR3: TGTGCCATCAGTGACCAGCGGGACTCCTACGAGCAGTACTTC. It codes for CAISDQRDSYEQYF.

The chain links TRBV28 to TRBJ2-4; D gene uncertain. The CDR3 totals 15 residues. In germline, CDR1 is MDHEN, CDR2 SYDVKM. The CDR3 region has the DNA TGTGCGACGAAACTGGACGCAGCGGCCAAAAACATTCAGTACTTC. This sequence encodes CATKLDAAAKNIQYF.

The CDR3 DNA sequence: TGTGCCAGCAGTCTCCGACAGGGGCTAGGGGACACTGAAGCTTTCTTT. As protein: CASSLRQGLGDTEAFF. This chain uses TRBV27 with TRBJ1-1; TRBD1 aligns across 8 bases. Germline trimming cut 5 bases from V and 3 bases from J; bases unmatched to any gene: 11. The CDR3 totals 16 residues. Germline V gene sequence: CDR1 MNHEY, CDR2 SMNVEV (reference sequence).